The clone carrying this TCR beta chain was picked up a small number of times. Its cognate antigen is unknown. The sample belongs to a study of T-cell memory formation after mild COVID-19. Study background: TCR clusters were mostly confined to one donor each.

This CDR3 comprises 15 residues. The germline V gene has CDR1 MGHRA and CDR2 YSYEKL. V dropped 6 bases and J dropped 3; count of bases not matched to a gene: 11. Study-level results: CM and EM subsets held most contracting CD4+ clones; EMRA held CD8+ ones. That cross-reactive memory joined was suggested by some responding clones appearing in pre-infection memory.

Employing constant-segment primers, 5'RACE generated TCR alpha and TCR beta cDNA libraries bearing sample barcodes and UMIs. TCRdb used MiXCR to reprocess the 5' RACE reads, holding one entry per CDR3 protein. The data hold fewer than 350,000 distinct CDR3 sequences, with roughly 8.2% observed a single time. The source of this sequence is a man between 18 and 29 years old who had mild COVID-19 (a few samples of this study predate the infection). Cell type and time point are not known. The rearrangement links TRBV4-1 to TRBJ2-7, with 7 bases fitting TRBD1. The sample comprised PBMCs or a T cell subset sorted from them (not recorded which). The CDR3 DNA sequence: TGCGCCAGCAGGCCAGCCGGGACAGCAGACTACGAGCAGTACTTC. Its protein is CASRPAGTADYEQYF.